Listed below are T cell receptor beta chains from one sample, sequenced in a study of T cell responses to AZD1222 COVID-19 vaccine. Data came from immunoSEQ multiplex PCR; TCRdb stores just in-frame clones and leaves some out. The sample yields more than 85,000 clones, 70% to 90% seen once. Specimen: peripheral blood, collected on day 0 of AZD1222 vaccination. The source is an adult in good health. Both conserved end residues are part of each CDR3. Each record gives: clone size, J gene, D gene, V gene, CDR3 length, CDR3 DNA, CDR3 protein. D genes are given only for firm matches. The listing skips clone size in some rows; elsewhere it reads once, few, many or a size class.

NA TRBJ1-2 NA TRBV6-2/TRBV6-3 13 TGTGCCAGCAGTCCAGTTATTAACTATGGCTACACCTTC CASSPVINYGYTF
NA TRBJ1-5 TRBD1 TRBV18 15 TGTGCCAGCTCAAAGGACAGGGGGCCCTCAGAGCCCCAGCATTTT CASSKDRGPSEPQHF
NA TRBJ2-2 NA TRBV19 13 TGTGCCAGTAGTTACAGGAACACCGGGGAGCTGTTTTTT CASSYRNTGELFF
NA TRBJ2-7 TRBD1 TRBV27 13 TGTGCCAGCAGTTCCCAACAGGGGGAGAGGCAGTACTTC CASSSQQGERQYF
NA TRBJ1-4 NA TRBV14 15 TGTGCCAGCAGCCCCAAGGGGCAGGGTAATGAAAAACTGTTTTTT CASSPKGQGNEKLFF
NA TRBJ1-6 TRBD1 TRBV15 19 TGTGCCACCAGCAGAGAGAGACAGGGGGGAAAGTCCTATAATTCACCCCTCCACTTT CATSRERQGGKSYNSPLHF
NA TRBJ1-3 NA TRBV6-2/TRBV6-3 16 TGTGCCAGCAGTTACGCAGGAGTGAGCTCTGGAAACACCATATATTTT CASSYAGVSSGNTIYF
NA TRBJ2-2 NA TRBV27 13 TGTGCCAGCAGTCGGTGGGGAGGAGGGGAGCTGTTTTTT CASSRWGGGELFF
NA TRBJ2-1 NA TRBV29-1 13 TGCAGCGTTGAGGTGGGACCTGGGAATGAGCAGTTCTTC CSVEVGPGNEQFF
NA TRBJ2-2 TRBD1 TRBV5-4 14 TGTGCCAGCAGCTTGGGACAGGGCACCGGGGAGCTGTTTTTT CASSLGQGTGELFF
once TRBJ2-7 NA TRBV6-5 15 TGTGCCAGCAGTATTGCGGGACGCAACTCCTACGAGCAGTACTTC CASSIAGRNSYEQYF
NA TRBJ2-2 NA TRBV6-5 12 TGTGCCAGCAAAGGGCTAGACGGGGAGCTGTTTTTT CASKGLDGELFF
NA TRBJ1-1 NA TRBV30 15 TGTGCCTGGAGTGTAGTTGGGACACCGAACACTGAAGCTTTCTTT CAWSVVGTPNTEAFF
NA TRBJ1-2 NA TRBV28 13 TGTGCCAGCACTCCGACGGCGGGCTATGGCTACACCTTC CASTPTAGYGYTF
NA TRBJ1-4 NA TRBV5-1 15 TGCGCCAGCAGCCCCCTGGGAGGGACGCATGAAAAACTGTTTTTT CASSPLGGTHEKLFF
NA TRBJ1-1 NA TRBV24-1 15 TGTGCCACCAGTGATACCTCACAGGGGAACACTGAAGCTTTCTTT CATSDTSQGNTEAFF
NA TRBJ1-5 NA TRBV19 15 TGTGCCAGTAGTATGTACAGGGAAATAAATCAGCCCCAGCATTTT CASSMYREINQPQHF
NA TRBJ2-1 NA TRBV5-6 16 TGTGCCAGCAGCTTGGGGGCGGGATTGTCCTACAATGAGCAGTTCTTC CASSLGAGLSYNEQFF
NA TRBJ2-7 TRBD2 TRBV5-1 17 TGCGCCAGCAGCTTGGAAAAGACTAGCGGGGGGCCTTACGAGCAGTACTTC CASSLEKTSGGPYEQYF
NA TRBJ2-6 TRBD1 TRBV19 16 TGTGCCAGTAGACCACAGGGGGGCTCTGGGGCCAACGTCCTGACTTTC CASRPQGGSGANVLTF
few TRBJ1-2 NA TRBV28 15 TGTGCCAGCAGACCCAGAGGGGCCCTAGGCTATGGCTACACCTTC CASRPRGALGYGYTF
NA TRBJ1-6 NA TRBV5-6 16 TGTGCCAGCAGCTTGGCGGCCCAGGGGTCTAATTCACCCCTCCACTTT CASSLAAQGSNSPLHF
NA TRBJ2-2 NA TRBV7-2 14 TGTGCCAGCAGGGGGCTGAGGGACACCGGGGAGCTGTTTTTT CASRGLRDTGELFF
NA TRBJ1-6 NA TRBV4-3 17 TGCGCCAGCAGCCAAGATAGCGGGGCTCGGGGTAATTCACCCCTCCACTTT CASSQDSGARGNSPLHF
NA TRBJ1-1 NA TRBV6-1 12 TGTGCCAGCAGTGAGAGGATCACTGAAGCTTTCTTT CASSERITEAFF
NA TRBJ1-4 NA TRBV3-1/TRBV3-2 15 TGTGCCAGCAGCCAAACTGCAGGGTATAATGAAAAACTGTTTTTT CASSQTAGYNEKLFF
NA TRBJ2-3 NA TRBV5-4 13 TGTGCCAGCAGCTTGGTAGGGACAGATACGCAGTATTTT CASSLVGTDTQYF
NA TRBJ1-1 NA TRBV28 13 TGTGCCAGCAGTTTACCAAAACCCCCTGAAGCTTTCTTT CASSLPKPPEAFF
NA TRBJ2-3 TRBD2 TRBV27 19 TGTGCCAGCAGTTTATTGGGGGGACTAGCGGCACCGAGCACAGATACGCAGTATTTT CASSLLGGLAAPSTDTQYF
NA TRBJ2-1 NA TRBV21-1 16 TGTGCCAGCAGCGGCCCCCGGGACAGGACATACAATGAGCAGTTCTTC CASSGPRDRTYNEQFF
NA TRBJ1-5 TRBD1 TRBV4-1 15 TGCGCCAGCAGCCAAGGACAGGGGTTGCCTCAGCCCCAGCATTTT CASSQGQGLPQPQHF
NA TRBJ2-3 TRBD2 TRBV18 14 TGTGCCAGCTCGCAAACTAGCGAGACAGATACGCAGTATTTT CASSQTSETDTQYF
NA TRBJ1-4 NA TRBV6-5 14 TGTGCCAGCTTATCGGGAACAACTAATGAAAAACTGTTTTTT CASLSGTTNEKLFF
NA TRBJ2-2 TRBD2 TRBV6-5 16 TGTGCCAGCAGTTACTCCGGGACTAGCGGGGCCGGGGAGCTGTTTTTT CASSYSGTSGAGELFF
few TRBJ2-1 NA TRBV5-4 12 TGTGCCAGCAGCTTTCCCTTTAATGAGCAGTTCTTC CASSFPFNEQFF
NA TRBJ2-1 NA TRBV7-3 15 TGTGCCAGCAGCTTAACTAGTGTTTACTACAATGAGCAGTTCTTC CASSLTSVYYNEQFF
NA TRBJ2-7 NA TRBV7-3 12 TGTGCCAGCAGGCCTCCCCCCTACGAGCAGTACTTC CASRPPPYEQYF
NA TRBJ2-1 NA TRBV28 15 TGTGCCAGCAGTTTCCCTAGCGTTTCCTACAATGAGCAGTTCTTC CASSFPSVSYNEQFF
NA TRBJ2-2 NA TRBV6-5 16 TGTGCCAGCAGTTCCTGGGGGGGCTCGAACACCGGGGAGCTGTTTTTT CASSSWGGSNTGELFF
NA TRBJ2-3 NA TRBV5-5 13 TGTGCCAGCAGCTCTTATGGGGTAGATACGCAGTATTTT CASSSYGVDTQYF
NA TRBJ2-2 TRBD1 TRBV5-5 16 TGTGCCAGCAGCTTGGAGTGGACAGGGGTACCCGGGGAGCTGTTTTTT CASSLEWTGVPGELFF
NA TRBJ2-2 TRBD1 TRBV5-1 15 TGCGCCAGCAGCTTACCCGGGACAGGGGTCGGGGAGCTGTTTTTT CASSLPGTGVGELFF
NA TRBJ1-4 NA TRBV2 16 TGTGCCAGCAGTGATAGTTTGCGACGGTTTAATGAAAAACTGTTTTTT CASSDSLRRFNEKLFF
NA TRBJ1-5 NA TRBV21-1 14 TGTGCCAGCAGCGGACGGGCGGGTAATCAGCCCCAGCATTTT CASSGRAGNQPQHF
NA TRBJ1-4 NA TRBV19 15 TGTGCCAGTACTACCCGGGCACATCGCGCAGAAAAACTGTTTTTT CASTTRAHRAEKLFF
NA TRBJ2-3 TRBD1 TRBV7-2 16 TGTGCCAGCAGCCTCAACCCTGGACAGGGGTCAGATACGCAGTATTTT CASSLNPGQGSDTQYF
NA TRBJ2-3 NA TRBV7-9 16 TGTGCCAGCAGCTTAAGAGCGCGCGGTCCCACAGATACGCAGTATTTT CASSLRARGPTDTQYF
NA TRBJ1-6 NA TRBV7-9 12 TGTGCCAGCAGCGGGGGGAATTCACCCCTCCACTTT CASSGGNSPLHF
NA TRBJ2-1 NA TRBV11-2 11 TGTGCCAGCAGCTTAGGGAATGAGCAGTTCTTC CASSLGNEQFF
few TRBJ1-4 NA TRBV28 11 TGTGCCACCAAAAAGAATGAAAAACTGTTTTTT CATKKNEKLFF